This TCR beta chain was retrieved from a study of blood T cell repertoires in COVID-19. Across the whole study: Spain, Italy and the United States supplied samples that represented acute and convalescent COVID-19.

Trimming took 3 bases from V and 3 from J, leaving 14 bases between them. This CDR3 is 15 amino acids long. Germline CDR1 is GTSNPN and CDR2 is SVGIG (reference sequence). As processed by the authors: The authors estimated nucleated cell counts from reference gene primer amplification. The protocol was immunoSEQ multiplex PCR, while the TCRdb copy is restricted to in-frame clones and leaves out a portion. Clone size and the V and J calls come from that table; the DNA yielded D and trimming. The sample carries around 380,000 clones, 81% recorded once. The specimen sequenced was peripheral blood. This sequence was found in a human donor with acute or convalescent COVID-19. The donor label of this sample is uncertain. The chain joins TRBV30 to TRBJ1-4; TRBD1 is a possible D gene (6 bases). The CDR3: CAWSFWTAANEKLFF. The CDR3 nucleotides read TGTGCCTGGAGCTTTTGGACAGCGGCTAATGAAAAACTGTTTTTT.